This T cell receptor beta chain was captured by sequencing in a study of shared clonotypes between healthy human individuals. Study information: Plates per donor: three CD4 naive, three CD4 memory, two CD8 naive, one CD8 memory.

The assay was immunoSEQ multiplex PCR, and TCRdb's table has in-frame clones only and misses some. Found here are about 1.4 million clones, roughly 96% of them singletons; the top ten hold roughly 1.2%. The V end lost 6 bases, the J end lost 4 bases, and 18 bases lay between the germline ends. CDR1 and CDR2 from the germline V gene are LNHDA and SQIVND (reference sequence). CDR3 length equals 15 residues. J is TRBJ1-1 and V is TRBV19; TRBD1 might be the D (5 bases). Sequences were obtained from naive CD4+ T cells sorted from blood. Subset reported: CD45RA+ positively selected. The source is a man aged 30 to 45 in good health. The CDR3 DNA sequence: TGTGCCAGTAGCAAGCCCCGCAGGGTGGGCACTGAAGCTTTCTTT. Its translation: CASSKPRRVGTEAFF.